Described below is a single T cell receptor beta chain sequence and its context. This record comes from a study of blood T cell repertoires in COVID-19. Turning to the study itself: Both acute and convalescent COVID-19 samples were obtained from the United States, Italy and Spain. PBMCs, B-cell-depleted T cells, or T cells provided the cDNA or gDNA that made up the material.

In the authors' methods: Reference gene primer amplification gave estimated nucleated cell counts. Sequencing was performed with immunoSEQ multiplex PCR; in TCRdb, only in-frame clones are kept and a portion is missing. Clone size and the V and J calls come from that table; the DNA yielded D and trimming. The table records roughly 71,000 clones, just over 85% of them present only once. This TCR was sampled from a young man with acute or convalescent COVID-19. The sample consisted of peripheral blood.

The CDR3 DNA sequence: TGTGCCAGCAGTCTTCAGGTTGAAAAACTGTTTTTT. It is translated as CASSLQVEKLFF. The chain recombines TRBV12-3 or TRBV12-4 with TRBJ1-4; no firm D call. V was pared by 5 bases and J by 7 bases, with 8 bases between. This CDR3 contains 12 residues.